The 9 T cell receptor beta chains below all came from one sample that was sequenced in a study of cytomegalovirus exposure and HLA in healthy donors. The study ran its PCR with 60 Vbeta and 13 Jbeta primers. Assay: immunoSEQ multiplex PCR; the TCRdb copy retains only in-frame clones and omits some. Found here are roughly 100,000 clones, 83% of them singletons; the top ten hold 6.1%. Sequencing was carried out using PBMCs. The source of these receptors is a man younger than 30 in good health and CMV-seronegative.

This chain uses TRBV11-1 with TRBJ2-5; 11 bases match TRBD2. Germline V gene data show CDR1 as SGHAT and CDR2 as FQDESV (reference sequence). The CDR3 extends over 14 amino acids. V dropped 4 bases and J dropped 5; count of bases not matched to a gene: 3. CDR3 sequence (DNA): TGTGCCAGCAGCTACCGGACTAGCGGGGAGACCCAGTACTTC. Amino acid sequence: CASSYRTSGETQYF.

This chain joins TRBV6-5 and TRBJ1-5; D unresolved. Trimming took 5 bases from V and 5 from J, leaving 13 bases between them. The CDR3 runs to 14 residues. Germline assignment: CDR1 MNHEY and CDR2 SVGAGI. The CDR3 DNA reads as TGTGCCAGCAGTCCTAGGTCAAGCTATCAGCCCCAGCATTTT. This encodes CASSPRSSYQPQHF.

The V call is TRBV6-1, the J call TRBJ1-2, with D perhaps TRBD1 (6 bases). Germline assignment: CDR1 MNHNS and CDR2 SASEGT. With 4 bases removed from V and 5 bases from J, the gap between germline ends came to 14 bases. This CDR3 has 14 amino acids. The CDR3 nucleotides read TGTGCCAGCAGTGCCGACAGGTGGAATTATGGCTACACCTTC. Its protein product is CASSADRWNYGYTF.

The chain is built from TRBV9 and TRBJ2-7; 8 bases map to TRBD2. The CDR3 length is 14 residues. CDR1 SGDLS and CDR2 YYNGEE come from the germline V gene. The V segment lost 0 bases and the J segment 2 bases; nucleotides outside the gene matches: 1. The CDR3 loop is CASSVGGLAYEQYF. CDR3 coding DNA: TGTGCCAGCAGCGTAGGGGGACTAGCCTACGAGCAGTACTTC.

The chain recombines TRBV28 with TRBJ1-2; weak D call: TRBD1 (6 bases). The V end lost 5 bases, the J end lost 4 bases, and 14 bases lay between the germline ends. The CDR3 loop spans 14 amino acids. Germline CDR1 and CDR2: MDHEN and SYDVKM. The CDR3 loop is CASSLSRDIYGYTF. The DNA of the CDR3 is TGTGCCAGCAGTCTATCCAGGGACATCTATGGCTACACCTTC.

The V call is TRBV25-1, the J call TRBJ2-5; 7 bases line up with TRBD2. The germline V gene encodes CDR1 MGHDK and CDR2 SYGVNS. The CDR3 extends over 14 amino acids. With V trimmed by 7 bases and J by 5 bases, 10 bases remained unmatched. DNA for the CDR3: TGTGCCAGCACCAAAAGGGAGGGCCTTGAGACCCAGTACTTC. This gives the protein CASTKREGLETQYF.

The chain couples TRBV6-4 to TRBJ1-5; 9 positions match TRBD1. Germline V gene sequence: CDR1 MRHNA, CDR2 SNTAGT. J gave up 1 base and V 5 bases, and 6 bases lay outside the gene matches. The CDR3 consists of 16 residues. The CDR3 loop is CASSPSTGGSNQPQHF. DNA of the CDR3: TGTGCCAGCAGTCCCTCTACAGGGGGCAGCAATCAGCCCCAGCATTTT.

This chain uses TRBV9 with TRBJ1-2; 9 bases are shared with TRBD1. The J segment lost 8 bases and the V segment lost 0 bases, leaving 8 bases of the junction unmatched. CDR1 is SGDLS, CDR2 YYNGEE, per germline. The CDR3 extends over 15 amino acids. Here the CDR3 reads CASSVEGTGYDGYTF. The CDR3 nucleotides are TGTGCCAGCAGCGTAGAGGGGACAGGGTACGACGGCTACACCTTC.

The V gene is TRBV29-1, the J gene TRBJ2-7; TRBD1 matches 7 bases. V shed 4 bases, J shed 6 bases, and the junction held 9 bases outside the gene matches. Germline V lookup: CDR1 SQVTM, CDR2 ANQGSEA. The CDR3 is 13 residues long. The CDR3 loop reads CSVASGGLSEQYF. CDR3 DNA: TGCAGCGTTGCGTCAGGGGGTCTTTCCGAGCAGTACTTC.